This TCR beta chain emerged from a study of T cell repertoires in cytomegalovirus infection. TCRdb re-analysed the reads in MiXCR, keeping a single row per CDR3 protein. The sample shows 46,000 or so distinct CDR3 sequences, 20% to 25% of them seen only once. For this clonotype: Its antigen is not known.

Germline V gene lookup returns CDR1 LNHDA and CDR2 SQIVND (reference sequence). Losses at the gene ends were 9 bases for V and 7 bases for J; bases not matched to a gene: 9. This CDR3 comprises 14 residues. The sequence derives from a human donor in good health (CMV status not recorded). Some clones in this sample may be carry-over from other donors' samples. V gene TRBV19 combines with J gene TRBJ2-7; 13 bases line up with TRBD2. The material sequenced was PBMCs, sequenced either directly or after in vitro stimulation (not recorded which). CDR3 in amino acids: CASAAGLAGMEQYF. DNA for the CDR3: TGTGCCAGCGCGGCGGGACTAGCGGGGATGGAGCAGTACTTC. The whole variable domain, remainder taken from reference TRBV19 and TRBJ2-7, is DGGITQSPKYLFRKEGQNVTLSCEQNLNHDAMYWYRQDPGQGLRLIYYSQIVNDFQKGDIAEGYSVSREKKESFPLTVTSAQKNPTAFYLCASAAGLAGMEQYFGPGTRLTVT.